This T cell receptor beta chain was documented in a study of regulatory T cells in long-lasting Graves disease. Study information: Patients with new Graves' disease had used antithyroid drugs below 3 months. Regarding the study as a whole: Whereas 900 to 1,000 public clonotypes were shared by new patients, persistent patients shared more, at about 2,500.

The germline gives CDR1 PRHDT, CDR2 FYEKMQ (reference sequence). The ends were cut back, 6 bases at V and 6 bases at J, with 18 bases in the middle. The CDR3 runs to 14 residues. Arm-PCR of CDR3 regions and iRepertoire HTBI primers were the basis on which TCR beta libraries were built. TCRdb redid the calling of the multiplex PCR reads with MiXCR, one entry per CDR3 protein. The data contain almost 450,000 distinct CDR3 sequences, roughly 17% of them seen just once; the ten biggest clones take up around 11%. This clonotype was seen only a few times. What it binds is unknown. Indicated time point: newly diagnosed GD, antithyroid drugs for less than 3 months. The TCR library used RNA extracted from PBMCs. These data are also associated with another study on T cells in Graves' hyperthyroidism and ophthalmopathy. That paper notes: The model's output predicted ophthalmopathy at a median of about 6.5 months prior to onset.

Sequenced material: peripheral blood mononuclear cells (PBMCs), taken at new diagnosis, from a patient treated with antithyroid drugs. The chain joins TRBV13 to TRBJ2-7; D not resolved. The source of this sequence is a woman under 40 with Graves disease. Here the CDR3 reads CASREARGPREQYF. CDR3 nucleotide sequence: TGTGCCAGCAGGGAAGCGAGAGGACCTCGCGAGCAGTACTTC.